Following are 8 T cell receptor beta chains from one sample sequenced in a study of chemoradiotherapy in HPV16-positive cancers. Sequencing was performed with immunoSEQ multiplex PCR; in TCRdb, only in-frame clones are kept and a portion is missing. The table includes some 28,000 clones, more than 80% detected once. The sample was blood, taken from a patient who underwent chemoradiotherapy. The receptors here all came from a human donor with HPV-associated anogenital cancer.

The gene calls are TRBV7-3 and TRBJ2-5; D unresolved. Germline assignment: CDR1 SGHTA and CDR2 FQGTGA. V was shortened by 4 bases and J by 1 base, with 7 bases between the two germline ends. The CDR3 loop spans 13 amino acids. Here the CDR3 reads CASSSTSQETQYF. DNA for the CDR3: TGTGCCAGCAGCTCGACTTCCCAAGAGACCCAGTACTTC.

This clone showed up just a few times. The V call is TRBV2, the J call TRBJ1-2; D is possibly TRBD1 (5 bases). Germline V gene data show CDR1 as SNHLY and CDR2 as FYNNEI. This CDR3 spans 15 amino acids. Trimming removed 3 bases from V and 2 bases from J, with 13 bases in between. The CDR3 region is CASSDNLGTNYGYTF. DNA for the CDR3: TGTGCCAGCAGTGATAATCTCGGGACGAACTATGGCTACACCTTC. Full variable domain (remainder filled in from reference TRBV2 and TRBJ1-2): EPEVTQTPSHQVTQMGQEVILRCVPISNHLYFYWYRQILGQKVEFLVSFYNNEISEKSEIFDDQFSVERPDGSNFTLKIRSTKLEDSAMYFCASSDNLGTNYGYTFGSGTRLTVV.

The genes are TRBV27 and TRBJ2-5; the D call may be TRBD1 or TRBD2 (5 bases each). V shed 6 bases and J shed 3 bases, with 11 bases lying between them. The CDR3 is made up of 13 amino acids. Germline V lookup: CDR1 MNHEY, CDR2 SMNVEV (reference sequence). DNA of the CDR3: TGTGCCAGCAGAAAACTAGGGGAAGAGACCCAGTACTTC. It encodes CASRKLGEETQYF.

The rearrangement uses TRBV7-2 and TRBJ2-2; 7 bases agree with TRBD2. Germline CDR1 reads SGHTA; CDR2 reads FQGNSA. J was trimmed by 8 bases and V by 3 bases; bases with no gene match: 6. CDR3 length: 14 amino acids. The CDR3 is CASSFVLAKGELFF. DNA of the CDR3: TGTGCCAGCAGCTTCGTACTAGCGAAGGGGGAGCTGTTTTTT.

This clone was detected only once. The DNA of the CDR3 is TGTGCCAGCAGCTTACGGGCAACGAACACTGAAGCTTTCTTT. It is translated as CASSLRATNTEAFF. V gene TRBV11-2 combines with J gene TRBJ1-1; no clear D. CDR1 is SGHAT, CDR2 FQNNGV, per germline. The CDR3 is 14 amino acids. V dropped 2 bases and J dropped 1 base, with 8 bases sitting between them. Full variable domain (remainder filled in from reference TRBV11-2 and TRBJ1-1): EAGVAQSPRYKIIEKRQSVAFWCNPISGHATLYWYQQILGQGPKLLIQFQNNGVVDDSQLPKDRFSAERLKGVDSTLKIQPAKLEDSAVYLCASSLRATNTEAFFGQGTRLTVV.

V is TRBV19 and J is TRBJ1-5, with TRBD1 matching 10 bases. The junction had 7 bases not matched to a gene; V was cut back by 3 bases and J by 5 bases. CDR1 and CDR2 (germline): LNHDA, SQIVND (reference sequence). The CDR3 covers 16 residues. The CDR3 protein is CASSMRDRGGDQPQHF. The CDR3 bases are TGTGCCAGTAGTATGCGGGACAGGGGCGGTGATCAGCCCCAGCATTTT. The entire variable domain, with the rest obtained from reference TRBV19 and TRBJ1-5, is as follows: DGGITQSPKYLFRKEGQNVTLSCEQNLNHDAMYWYRQDPGQGLRLIYYSQIVNDFQKGDIAEGYSVSREKKESFPLTVTSAQKNPTAFYLCASSMRDRGGDQPQHFGDGTRLSIL.

This chain connects TRBV29-1 to TRBJ2-7, with D maybe TRBD1 (6 bases). The CDR3 extends over 13 amino acids. Germline CDR1 reads SQVTM; CDR2 reads ANQGSEA. The V end lost 6 bases, the J end lost 0 bases, and 12 bases lay between the germline ends. The CDR3 reads CSVIRDTSYEQYF. The CDR3 nucleotides read TGCAGCGTAATAAGGGACACCTCCTACGAGCAGTACTTC.

This chain uses TRBV2 with TRBJ2-2; no reliable D call. Trimming cost V 5 bases and J 6 bases, with 10 bases left between them. There are 13 residues in the CDR3. The germline gives CDR1 SNHLY, CDR2 FYNNEI. In DNA, the CDR3 is TGTGCCAGCAGTCTCGCGGTTTCCGGGGAGCTGTTTTTT. Its translation is CASSLAVSGELFF.